This T cell receptor beta chain derives from a study of cytomegalovirus exposure and HLA in healthy donors. Generated by immunoSEQ multiplex PCR, the TCRdb table keeps only in-frame clones and is missing some. The sample shows nearly 80,000 clones, under 95% of them seen only once. General study results and limits: Usually a TCR sequence was rare, but some public TCRs were found in many donors. There were a few CMV-associated chains whose specificity for CMV antigens was confirmed in vitro. Associated with cytomegalovirus, according to the listing, were 170 or so TCR beta chains.

A note on this clone: Its antigen remains unknown.

The germline V gene has CDR1 LNHDA and CDR2 SQIVND (reference sequence). V was pared by 3 bases and J by 7 bases, with 6 bases of the junction left unmatched. The CDR3 loop spans 15 amino acids. The J gene is TRBJ2-1, the V gene TRBV19, with 10 bases aligning to TRBD2. Specimen: PBMCs. The clonotype originates from a woman aged 25 to 39 in good health and CMV-seronegative. DNA for the CDR3: TGTGCCAGTAGTATGCTAGCGGGAGTCGTAAATGAGCAGTTCTTC. Protein: CASSMLAGVVNEQFF.